This TCR beta chain comes out of a study of shared clonotypes between healthy human individuals. Of note for this clone: Different DNA sequences within this sample yield the same CDR3.

Original methodology: ImmunoSEQ junction-only sequences lacked quality scores, so their filtering differed. The assay was immunoSEQ multiplex PCR, and TCRdb's table has in-frame clones only and misses some. From that table come the V and J calls and clone size; the DNA was used to work out D and trimming. The sample includes some 1.4 million clones, around 97% seen only once; the top ten take more than 0.9%. Germline CDR1 is MDHEN and CDR2 is SYDVKM. CDR3 length: 13 residues. Trimming pared 3 bases from V and 1 base from J, leaving 3 bases between. Donors were healthy HIV-negative adults without recent acute infections or vaccinations.

This receptor was identified in a man under 40 in good health. The rearrangement uses TRBV28 and TRBJ2-2; unclear D gene. The specimen was naive CD4+ T cells sorted from blood. Subset described: CD45RA+ positively selected. As DNA, the CDR3 is TGTGCCAGCAGTTTCGGGAACACCGGGGAGCTGTTTTTT. Translating it yields CASSFGNTGELFF.